One and the same sample provided the 3 T cell receptor beta chains below, sequenced in a study of blood T cells in healthy people across ages. Then a second PCR, running about 6 to 12 cycles, was carried out with a sample-barcoded 5' primer and a J-beta primer mix. One entry per CDR3 protein results from TCRdb running MiXCR on the 5' RACE reads. This table holds around 800,000 distinct CDR3 sequences, around 62% found once. Sequencing was performed on blood. All receptors derive from a man under 40 in good health.

This clonotype was recorded a few times. V usage is TRBV4-2 and J usage is TRBJ1-2; unclear D gene. The length of the CDR3 is 13 residues. Trimming shortened V by 0 bases and J by 4 bases, and 6 bases separated the two germline ends. CDR1 LGHNA and CDR2 YNFKEQ come from the germline V gene. CDR3 region: CASSQDYTYGYTF. In DNA, the CDR3 is TGTGCCAGCAGCCAAGATTACACCTATGGCTACACCTTC.

CDR3 sequence: CASRETDTQYF. The CDR3 coding sequence is TGTGCCAGCAGGGAAACAGATACGCAGTATTTT. V gene TRBV28 combines with J gene TRBJ2-3; no firm D call. Germline-derived CDR1 and CDR2 are MDHEN and SYDVKM. The CDR3 loop spans 11 amino acids. V was cut by 6 bases and J by 3 bases, with 4 bases left in between. Using reference TRBV28 and TRBJ2-3 for the parts outside the CDR3, the full variable domain is DVKVTQSSRYLVKRTGEKVFLECVQDMDHENMFWYRQDPGLGLRLIYFSYDVKMKEKGDIPEGYSVSREKKERFSLILESASTNQTSMYLCASRETDTQYFGPGTRLTVL.

The V gene is TRBV29-1, the J gene TRBJ1-2, with a weak D call TRBD1 (5 bases). The germline V gene has CDR1 SQVTM and CDR2 ANQGSEA. Between the trimmed V and J ends, which lost 1 base and 6 bases, there was a span of 6 bases. This CDR3 has 11 residues. The CDR3 DNA is TGCAGCGTTGAAGTGGGGGATGGCTACACCTTC. Its translation is CSVEVGDGYTF. The complete variable domain, with remaining parts taken from reference TRBV29-1 and TRBJ1-2, reads SAVISQKPSRDICQRGTSLTIQCQVDSQVTMMFWYRQQPGQSLTLIATANQGSEATYESGFVIDKFPISRPNLTFSTLTVSNMSPEDSSIYLCSVEVGDGYTFGSGTRLTVV.